Listed here are 20 T cell receptor beta chains from one sample, sequenced in a study of regulatory T cells in long-lasting Graves disease. The sample's time point: newly diagnosed GD, antithyroid drugs for less than 3 months. The TCR library was made from RNA that had been extracted from PBMCs in TRIzol. For TCR beta, libraries came from iRepertoire HTBI primers and Arm-PCR of CDR3 regions. TCRdb recomputed calls from the multiplex PCR reads with MiXCR, one row per CDR3 protein. The sample contains roughly 530,000 distinct CDR3 sequences, about 16% of which appear only once. These data were also reused for a study on T cells in Graves' hyperthyroidism and ophthalmopathy.

The specimen was peripheral blood mononuclear cells (PBMCs), collected at new diagnosis, from a patient treated with antithyroid drugs. These TCRs come from a woman aged 40-65 years with Graves disease.

This clonotype has at least ten counts. The chain has TRBV20-1 and TRBJ2-1; 10 bases fit TRBD2. CDR3 length: 14 residues. Trimming took 6 bases from V and 3 from J; bases not matched to a gene: 5. Per germline, CDR1 DFQATT and CDR2 SNEGSKA (reference sequence). CDR3 nucleotides: TGCAGTGCGTTACTAGCGGGAAGCTACAATGAGCAGTTCTTC. Translation: CSALLAGSYNEQFF.

This clonotype was recorded at least ten times. V is TRBV28 and J is TRBJ1-2; D uncertain. The CDR3 contains 16 residues. V was clipped by 3 bases and J by 4 bases, with 18 bases between them. Germline lookup yields CDR1 MDHEN and CDR2 SYDVKM. The CDR3 protein is CASSLEGNGLIYGYTF. The CDR3 nucleotides read TGTGCCAGCAGTTTGGAGGGAAACGGGTTAATCTATGGCTACACCTTC.

J is TRBJ2-3 and V is TRBV14; either TRBD1 or TRBD2 may supply D (5 bases each). V gave up 4 bases and J gave up 1 base, with 15 bases separating them. The CDR3 runs to 16 residues. Germline CDR1 SGHDN, CDR2 FVKESK. The CDR3 nucleotides read TGTGCCAGCAGCCGGCACTTTGGGGGTGGCACAGATACGCAGTATTTT. It is translated as CASSRHFGGGTDTQYF.

This clonotype was counted at least ten times. The chain carries TRBV3-1 and TRBJ1-2, with 8 bases lining up with TRBD1. The CDR3 is made up of 14 amino acids. CDR1 is LGHDT, CDR2 YNNKEL, per germline (reference sequence). V lost 3 bases, J lost 3 bases, and 3 bases stayed unmatched. The chain's CDR3 is CASSQEDRDYGYTF. The CDR3 DNA follows: TGTGCCAGCAGCCAGGAGGACAGGGACTATGGCTACACCTTC.

This clonotype was seen a handful of times. A much larger clone lies one base from this, so it may be a read error. The chain is built from TRBV12-3 or TRBV12-4 and TRBJ1-1, with D uncertain. V shed 7 bases and J shed 6 bases, with 18 bases lying between them. The CDR3 length is 14 residues. The CDR3 coding sequence is TGTGCCAGCAACTCTGGAGGCAGCCACGCTGAAGCTTTCTTT. Protein product: CASNSGGSHAEAFF.

The V gene is TRBV5-1, the J gene TRBJ1-3; D is undetermined. The CDR3 sequence is 14 residues long. Deletions cut 5 bases from V and 0 bases from J, with 9 bases between. The germline V gene encodes CDR1 SGHRS and CDR2 YFSETQ. CDR3 sequence reads: CASRSDPSGNTIYF. DNA of the CDR3: TGCGCCAGCAGATCAGACCCCTCTGGAAACACCATATATTTT.

This clonotype has a count of ten or more. The chain joins TRBV2 to TRBJ2-1; 9 bases align to TRBD2. CDR1 and CDR2 from the germline V gene are SNHLY and FYNNEI. V lost 3 bases and J lost 0; bases outside the gene matches: 15. This CDR3 comprises 20 residues. CDR3 DNA sequence: TGTGCCAGCAGTGAGTTGAGCGGGGGGACCGCGCCAAGCTCCTACAATGAGCAGTTCTTC. Translation gives CASSELSGGTAPSSYNEQFF.

Concerning this clonotype itself: A much larger clone lies one base from this, so it may be a read error. The rearrangement uses TRBV6-2 or TRBV6-3 and TRBJ2-5; 8 bases map to TRBD2. This CDR3 contains 16 residues. V dropped 5 bases and J dropped 5; count of bases not matched to a gene: 13. Germline loops: CDR1 MNHEY, CDR2 SVGEGT. The CDR3 DNA reads as TGTGCCAGCAGTCCCCCCACCGGGACTAGGAGTGAGACCCAGTACTTC. Its translation is CASSPPTGTRSETQYF.

This clonotype was seen many times. The J gene is TRBJ2-1, the V gene TRBV6-1, with D possibly called TRBD1 or TRBD2 (5 bases each). The CDR3 contains 17 residues. Germline values: CDR1 MNHNS, CDR2 SASEGT. The germline V and J ends were trimmed by 1 base and 0 bases, with 13 bases remaining between them. The DNA for the CDR3 is TGTGCCAGCAGTGAAGGATGGGACGCAAGCTCCTACAATGAGCAGTTCTTC. It specifies CASSEGWDASSYNEQFF.

This clonotype was found many times. J is TRBJ2-7 and V is TRBV28; TRBD1 might be the D (5 bases). CDR1 MDHEN and CDR2 SYDVKM come from the germline V gene. The V and J ends lost 3 bases and 11 bases respectively, with 11 bases between them. CDR3 length: 11 residues. This chain's CDR3 is CASSFRAGKYF. CDR3 DNA sequence: TGTGCCAGCAGTTTCCGCGCAGGGAAGTACTTC.

This clonotype showed up many times. The chain couples TRBV11-2 to TRBJ2-7; 7 bases line up with TRBD2. From germline, CDR1 is SGHAT and CDR2 FQNNGV. J was trimmed by 2 bases and V by 2 bases; bases with no gene match: 9. The CDR3 runs 16 residues. CDR3 in amino acids: CASSLSWGGIAYEQYF. In nucleotides, the CDR3 is TGTGCCAGCAGCTTATCCTGGGGAGGGATAGCCTACGAGCAGTACTTC.

This clonotype has at least ten counts. The rearrangement uses TRBV30 and TRBJ1-1; 7 bases align to TRBD1. From germline, CDR1 is GTSNPN and CDR2 SVGIG (reference sequence). V gave up 5 bases and J gave up 12 bases; unmatched junction bases: 12. This CDR3 comprises 12 residues. CDR3 sequence (DNA): TGTGCCTGGGCGCCCGGGGACAGTTTACCTTTCTTT. Translating it yields CAWAPGDSLPFF.

This clonotype was seen a handful of times. The chain links TRBV5-8 to TRBJ2-1; D possibly corresponds to TRBD1 (6 bases). V lost 0 bases and J lost 8, with 21 bases in between. Germline CDR1 and CDR2: SGHTS and YDEGEE. The CDR3 length is 17 residues. The CDR3 reads CASSLVGQGILRDEQFF. CDR3 nucleotide sequence: TGTGCCAGCAGCTTGGTAGGTCAGGGGATCCTTCGCGATGAGCAGTTCTTC.

This clonotype was found a few times. The rearrangement joins TRBV15 to TRBJ1-5; the D gene is possibly TRBD1 (6 bases). Germline CDR1 reads LNHNV; CDR2 reads YYDKDF (reference sequence). There are 15 residues in the CDR3. Trimming took off 0 bases at V and 4 bases at J, with 10 bases between the two ends. CDR3 DNA: TGTGCCACCAGCAGAGATCCAGGGGATAATCAGCCCCAGCATTTT. This gives the protein CATSRDPGDNQPQHF.

This clonotype was counted at least ten times. The gene calls are TRBV28 and TRBJ2-5; D tentatively reads TRBD1 or TRBD2 (5 bases each). Germline values: CDR1 MDHEN, CDR2 SYDVKM. CDR3 size: 15 residues. Trimming removed 5 bases from V and 5 bases from J, with 18 bases in between. CDR3 sequence: CASSIRDPLGETQYF. The DNA for the CDR3 is TGTGCCAGCAGTATCCGGGACCCTCTCGGGGAGACCCAGTACTTC.

This clonotype has only a few counts. The chain joins TRBV5-5 to TRBJ2-2, with a possible D match to TRBD1 (5 bases). This CDR3 region has 16 residues. From germline, CDR1 is SGHKS and CDR2 YYEKEE (reference sequence). The ends were cut back, 6 bases at V and 4 bases at J, with 19 bases in the middle. For the CDR3, the DNA is TGTGCCAGCAAGGGGCAGCCCCGGATGAGCACCGGGGAGCTGTTTTTT. Encoded protein: CASKGQPRMSTGELFF. The full variable domain, completed using reference TRBV5-5 and TRBJ2-2, is DAGVTQSPTHLIKTRGQQVTLRCSPISGHKSVSWYQQVLGQGPQFIFQYYEKEERGRGNFPDRFSARQFPNYSSELNVNALLLGDSALYLCASKGQPRMSTGELFFGEGSRLTVL.

This clonotype was recorded at least ten times. This chain links TRBV7-2 with TRBJ2-7, with D perhaps matching TRBD1 (6 bases). This CDR3 contains 16 residues. The V gene's germline CDR1 is SGHTA and CDR2 FQGNSA. The V end was cut by 5 bases, the J end by 7 bases, with 24 bases between. Written as DNA, the CDR3 is TGTGCCAGCAGCCCGCAGGGGATACCTACATTTATGGAGCAGTACTTC. This codes for CASSPQGIPTFMEQYF.

This clonotype has ten or more counts. The rearrangement links TRBV27 to TRBJ1-6; D ambiguous. The CDR3 loop spans 13 amino acids. Trimming removed 8 bases at V and 10 bases at J, with 15 bases between. CDR1 is MNHEY and CDR2 is SMNVEV in the germline V gene (reference sequence). CDR3: CASRMGLDSPLHF. CDR3 nucleotides: TGTGCCAGCCGCATGGGGTTAGACTCACCCCTCCACTTT.

This clonotype was observed at least ten times. V gene TRBV6-2 or TRBV6-3 combines with J gene TRBJ2-2; D possibly matches TRBD1 or TRBD2 (5 bases each). Germline V gives CDR1 MNHEY, CDR2 SVGEGT. The CDR3 is made up of 13 amino acids. V dropped 6 bases and J dropped 3 bases, with 8 bases sitting between them. The DNA for the CDR3 is TGTGCCAGCAGCAGGGACCACACCGGGGAGCTGTTTTTT. It specifies CASSRDHTGELFF.

This chain joins TRBV6-1 and TRBJ1-1; D is possibly TRBD1 (6 bases). The CDR3 runs to 14 residues. Trimming took off 6 bases at V and 4 bases at J, with 15 bases between the two ends. The germline V gene encodes CDR1 MNHNS and CDR2 SASEGT. Here the CDR3 reads CASSPDSFSTEAFF. The CDR3 nucleotides read TGTGCCAGCAGCCCGGACAGTTTTAGCACTGAAGCTTTCTTT.